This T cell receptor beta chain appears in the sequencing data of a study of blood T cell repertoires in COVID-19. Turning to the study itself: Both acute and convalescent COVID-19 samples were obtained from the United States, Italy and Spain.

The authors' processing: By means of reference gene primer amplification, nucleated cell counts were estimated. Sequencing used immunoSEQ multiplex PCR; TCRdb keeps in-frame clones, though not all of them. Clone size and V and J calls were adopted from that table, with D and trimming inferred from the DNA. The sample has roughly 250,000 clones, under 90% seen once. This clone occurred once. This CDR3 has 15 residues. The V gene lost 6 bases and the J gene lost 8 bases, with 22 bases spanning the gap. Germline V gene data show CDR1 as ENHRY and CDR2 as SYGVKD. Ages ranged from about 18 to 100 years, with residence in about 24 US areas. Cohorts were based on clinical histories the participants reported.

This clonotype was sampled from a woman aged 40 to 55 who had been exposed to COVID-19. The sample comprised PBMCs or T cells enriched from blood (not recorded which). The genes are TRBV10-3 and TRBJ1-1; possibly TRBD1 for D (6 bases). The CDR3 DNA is TGTGCCATCAGCAAGCCGGGACAACGTCGAGAGGAAGCTTTCTTT. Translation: CAISKPGQRREEAFF.